Sequencing of this TCR beta chain was carried out in a study of Ad26.COV2.S vaccination and SARS-CoV-2 variants. Study outcomes and limitations: The TCR breadth and depth analyses may have understated or missed part of the total T cell responses. Vaccinated individuals (as opposed to placebo recipients) had higher spike-specific TCR breadth.

Produced via immunoSEQ multiplex PCR; TCRdb's table is partial and in-frame only. The sample lists about 400,000 clones, about four fifths seen once, with 7.4% in the top ten. With regard to this clone: Its antigen remains unknown.

Germline V lookup: CDR1 LGHNA, CDR2 YNFKEQ. V shed 0 bases, J shed 5 bases, and the junction held 9 bases outside the gene matches. The CDR3 runs to 17 residues. Noted treatment: roughly 19 received Ad26.COV2.S at low or high dose, single or two shots; 5 received placebo; per-sample allocation not given. The investigators took samples on day 63 after the first vaccine or placebo injection. An Ad26 vector expressing Wuhan-strain SARS-CoV-2 spike constituted the vaccine. This rearrangement joins TRBV4-2 to TRBJ2-7; 11 nucleotides agree with TRBD2. This TCR was recovered from a person aged 18 to 59 who received the Ad26.COV2.S COVID-19 vaccine or a placebo. The sequencing used peripheral blood, collected in a trial of Ad26.COV2.S vaccine versus placebo. The CDR3 loop reads CASSQDLSSGRVDEQYF. In nucleotides, the CDR3 is TGTGCCAGCAGCCAAGATCTAAGTAGCGGGAGGGTGGACGAGCAGTACTTC.